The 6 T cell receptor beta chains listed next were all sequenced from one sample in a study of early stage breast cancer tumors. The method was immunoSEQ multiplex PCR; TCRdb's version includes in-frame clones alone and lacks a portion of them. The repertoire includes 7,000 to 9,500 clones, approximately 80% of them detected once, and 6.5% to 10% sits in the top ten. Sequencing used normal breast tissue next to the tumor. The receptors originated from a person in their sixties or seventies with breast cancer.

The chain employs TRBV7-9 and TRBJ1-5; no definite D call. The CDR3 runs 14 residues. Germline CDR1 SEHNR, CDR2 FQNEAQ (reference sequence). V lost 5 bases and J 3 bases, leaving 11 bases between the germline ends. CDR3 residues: CASSPRGYNQPQHF. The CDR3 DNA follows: TGTGCCAGCAGCCCAAGAGGTTACAATCAGCCCCAGCATTTT. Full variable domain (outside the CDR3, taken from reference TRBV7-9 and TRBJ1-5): DTGVSQNPRHKITKRGQNVTFRCDPISEHNRLYWYRQTLGQGPEFLTYFQNEAQLEKSRLLSDRFSAERPKGSFSTLEIQRTEQGDSAMYLCASSPRGYNQPQHFGDGTRLSIL.

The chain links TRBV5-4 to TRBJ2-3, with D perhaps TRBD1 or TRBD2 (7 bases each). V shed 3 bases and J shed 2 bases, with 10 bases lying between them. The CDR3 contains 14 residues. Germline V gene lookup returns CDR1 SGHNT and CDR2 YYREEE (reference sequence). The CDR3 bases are TGTGCCAGCAGCTGGGAGGGGGCCACAGATACGCAGTATTTT. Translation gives CASSWEGATDTQYF.

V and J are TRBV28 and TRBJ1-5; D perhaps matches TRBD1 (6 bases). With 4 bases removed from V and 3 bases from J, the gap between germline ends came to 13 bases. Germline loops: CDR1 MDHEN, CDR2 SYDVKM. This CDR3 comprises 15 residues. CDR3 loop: CASSSYGGINQPQHF. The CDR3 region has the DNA TGTGCCAGCAGTTCCTACGGGGGCATCAATCAGCCCCAGCATTTT. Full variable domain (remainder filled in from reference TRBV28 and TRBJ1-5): DVKVTQSSRYLVKRTGEKVFLECVQDMDHENMFWYRQDPGLGLRLIYFSYDVKMKEKGDIPEGYSVSREKKERFSLILESASTNQTSMYLCASSSYGGINQPQHFGDGTRLSIL.

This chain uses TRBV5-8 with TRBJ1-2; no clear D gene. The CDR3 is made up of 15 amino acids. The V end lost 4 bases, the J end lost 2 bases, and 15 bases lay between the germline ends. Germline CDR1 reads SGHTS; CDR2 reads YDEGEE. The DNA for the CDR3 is TGTGCCAGCAGCGTTTGGCCCACAGCCAACTATGGCTACACCTTC. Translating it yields CASSVWPTANYGYTF.

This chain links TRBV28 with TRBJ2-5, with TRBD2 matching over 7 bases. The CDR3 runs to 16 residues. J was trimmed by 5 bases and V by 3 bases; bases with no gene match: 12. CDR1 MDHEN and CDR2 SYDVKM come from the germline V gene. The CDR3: CASSLPSGHSEETQYF. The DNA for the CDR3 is TGTGCCAGCAGTTTGCCTAGCGGCCACTCGGAGGAGACCCAGTACTTC.

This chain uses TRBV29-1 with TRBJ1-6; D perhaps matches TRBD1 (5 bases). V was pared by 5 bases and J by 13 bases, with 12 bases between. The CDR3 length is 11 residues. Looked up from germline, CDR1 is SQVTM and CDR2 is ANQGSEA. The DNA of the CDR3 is TGCAGCGTTCCTTTAGGGGCTCCCCTCCACTTT. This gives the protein CSVPLGAPLHF. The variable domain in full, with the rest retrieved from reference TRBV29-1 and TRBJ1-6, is SAVISQKPSRDICQRGTSLTIQCQVDSQVTMMFWYRQQPGQSLTLIATANQGSEATYESGFVIDKFPISRPNLTFSTLTVSNMSPEDSSIYLCSVPLGAPLHFGNGTRLTVT.